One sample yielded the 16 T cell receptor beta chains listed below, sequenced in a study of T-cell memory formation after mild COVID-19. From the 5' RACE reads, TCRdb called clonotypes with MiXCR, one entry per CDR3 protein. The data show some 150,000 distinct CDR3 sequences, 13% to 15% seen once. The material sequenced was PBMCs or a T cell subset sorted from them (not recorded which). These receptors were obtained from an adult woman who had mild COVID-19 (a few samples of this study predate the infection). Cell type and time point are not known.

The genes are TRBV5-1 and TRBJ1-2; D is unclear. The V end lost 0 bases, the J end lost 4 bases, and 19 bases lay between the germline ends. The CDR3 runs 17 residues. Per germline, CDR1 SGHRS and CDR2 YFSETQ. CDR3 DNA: TGCGCCAGCAGCTTGGAGGGTTGGGCACCGGGAGGCTATGGCTACACCTTC. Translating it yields CASSLEGWAPGGYGYTF.

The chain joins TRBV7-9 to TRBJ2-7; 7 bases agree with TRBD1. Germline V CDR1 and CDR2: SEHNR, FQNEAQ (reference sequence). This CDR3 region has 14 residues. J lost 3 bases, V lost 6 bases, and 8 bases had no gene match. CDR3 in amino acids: CASRRGGQLYEQYF. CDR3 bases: TGTGCCAGCAGAAGAGGGGGACAGCTCTACGAGCAGTACTTC.

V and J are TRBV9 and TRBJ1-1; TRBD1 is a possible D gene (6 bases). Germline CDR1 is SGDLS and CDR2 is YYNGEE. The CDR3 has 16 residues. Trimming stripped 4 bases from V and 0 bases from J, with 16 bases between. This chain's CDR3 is CASSPTVGAMNTEAFF. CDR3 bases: TGTGCCAGCAGCCCGACGGTGGGGGCCATGAACACTGAAGCTTTCTTT.

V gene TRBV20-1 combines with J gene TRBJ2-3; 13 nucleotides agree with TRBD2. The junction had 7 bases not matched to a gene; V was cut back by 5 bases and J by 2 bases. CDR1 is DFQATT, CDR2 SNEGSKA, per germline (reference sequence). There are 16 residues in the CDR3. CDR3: CSAPQLAGGATDTQYF. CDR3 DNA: TGCAGTGCTCCCCAACTAGCGGGAGGGGCCACAGATACGCAGTATTTT.

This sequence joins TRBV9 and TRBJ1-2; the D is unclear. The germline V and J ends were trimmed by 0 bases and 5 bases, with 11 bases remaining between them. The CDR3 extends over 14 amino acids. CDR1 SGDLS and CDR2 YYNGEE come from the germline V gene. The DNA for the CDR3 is TGTGCCAGCAGCGTAGACGAGTCCGGTTATGGCTACACCTTC. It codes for CASSVDESGYGYTF.

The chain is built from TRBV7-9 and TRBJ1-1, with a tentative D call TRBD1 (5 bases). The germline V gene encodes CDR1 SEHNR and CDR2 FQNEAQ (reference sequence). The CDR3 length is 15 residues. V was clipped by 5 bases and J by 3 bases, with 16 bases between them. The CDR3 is CASSRLLGVYTEAFF. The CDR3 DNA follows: TGTGCCAGCAGCCGCCTGTTGGGGGTTTACACTGAAGCTTTCTTT.

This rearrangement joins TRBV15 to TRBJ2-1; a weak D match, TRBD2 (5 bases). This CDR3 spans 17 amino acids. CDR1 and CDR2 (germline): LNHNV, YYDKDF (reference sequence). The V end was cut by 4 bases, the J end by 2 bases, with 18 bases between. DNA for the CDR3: TGTGCCACCAGCATAGCATACGGAAGCGGCCCCTACAATGAGCAGTTCTTC. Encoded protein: CATSIAYGSGPYNEQFF.

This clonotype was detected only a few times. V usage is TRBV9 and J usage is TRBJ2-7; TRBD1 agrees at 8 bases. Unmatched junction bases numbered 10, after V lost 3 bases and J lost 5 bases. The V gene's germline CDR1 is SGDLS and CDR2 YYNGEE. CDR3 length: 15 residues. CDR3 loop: CASSDTGGGIDEQYF. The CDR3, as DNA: TGTGCCAGCAGCGACACAGGGGGTGGAATCGACGAGCAGTACTTC.

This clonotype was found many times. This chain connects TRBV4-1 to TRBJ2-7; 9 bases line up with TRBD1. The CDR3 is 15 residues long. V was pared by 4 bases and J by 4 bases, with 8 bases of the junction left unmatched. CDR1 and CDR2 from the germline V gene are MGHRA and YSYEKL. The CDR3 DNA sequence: TGCGCCAGCAGCCCTGGGGGGGACAGGGCGTACGAGCAGTACTTC. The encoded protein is CASSPGGDRAYEQYF.

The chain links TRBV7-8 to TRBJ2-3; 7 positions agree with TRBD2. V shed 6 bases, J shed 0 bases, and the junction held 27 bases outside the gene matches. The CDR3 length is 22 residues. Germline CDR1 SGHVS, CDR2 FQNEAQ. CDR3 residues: CASSFWPTMFGGGRSSTDTQYF. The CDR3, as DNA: TGTGCCAGCAGTTTTTGGCCAACAATGTTTGGCGGGGGTCGTTCTAGCACAGATACGCAGTATTTT.

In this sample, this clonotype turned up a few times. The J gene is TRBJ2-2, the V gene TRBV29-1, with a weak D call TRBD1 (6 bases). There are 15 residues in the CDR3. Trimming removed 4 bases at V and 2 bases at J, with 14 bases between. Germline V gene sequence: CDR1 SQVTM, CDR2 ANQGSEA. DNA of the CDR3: TGCAGCGTTGTCACCCGGGACACAAACACCGGGGAGCTGTTTTTT. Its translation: CSVVTRDTNTGELFF.

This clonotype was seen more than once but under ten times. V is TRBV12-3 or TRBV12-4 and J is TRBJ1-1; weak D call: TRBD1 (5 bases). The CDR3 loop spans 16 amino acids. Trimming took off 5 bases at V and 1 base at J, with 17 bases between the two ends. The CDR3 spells CASSPPWTIENTEAFF. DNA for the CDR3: TGTGCCAGCAGTCCACCATGGACAATAGAGAACACTGAAGCTTTCTTT.

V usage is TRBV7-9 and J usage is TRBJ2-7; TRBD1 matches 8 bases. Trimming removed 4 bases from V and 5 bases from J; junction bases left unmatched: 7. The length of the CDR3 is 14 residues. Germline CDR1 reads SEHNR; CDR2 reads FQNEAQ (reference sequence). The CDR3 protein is CASSSDRAYDEQYF. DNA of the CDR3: TGTGCCAGCAGCTCGGACAGGGCGTACGACGAGCAGTACTTC.

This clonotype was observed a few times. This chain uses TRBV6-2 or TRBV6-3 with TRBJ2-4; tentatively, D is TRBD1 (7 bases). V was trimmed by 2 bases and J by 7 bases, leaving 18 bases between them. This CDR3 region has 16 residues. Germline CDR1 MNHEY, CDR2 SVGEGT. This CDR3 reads CASSYGGGPRGNIQYF. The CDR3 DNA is TGTGCCAGCAGTTACGGAGGAGGGCCCAGGGGGAACATTCAGTACTTC.

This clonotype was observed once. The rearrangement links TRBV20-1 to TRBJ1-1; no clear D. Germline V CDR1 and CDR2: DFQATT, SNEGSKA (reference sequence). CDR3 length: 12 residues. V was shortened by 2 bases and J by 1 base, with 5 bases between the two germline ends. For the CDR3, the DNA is TGCAGTGCTAGACCCAGGAACACTGAAGCTTTCTTT. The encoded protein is CSARPRNTEAFF.

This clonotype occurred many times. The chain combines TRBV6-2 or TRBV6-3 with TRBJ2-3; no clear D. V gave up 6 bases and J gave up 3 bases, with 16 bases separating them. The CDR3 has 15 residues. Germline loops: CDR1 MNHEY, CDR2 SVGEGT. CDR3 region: CASRNSLGRTDTQYF. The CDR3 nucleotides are TGTGCCAGCAGAAACTCGTTGGGCCGGACAGATACGCAGTATTTT.